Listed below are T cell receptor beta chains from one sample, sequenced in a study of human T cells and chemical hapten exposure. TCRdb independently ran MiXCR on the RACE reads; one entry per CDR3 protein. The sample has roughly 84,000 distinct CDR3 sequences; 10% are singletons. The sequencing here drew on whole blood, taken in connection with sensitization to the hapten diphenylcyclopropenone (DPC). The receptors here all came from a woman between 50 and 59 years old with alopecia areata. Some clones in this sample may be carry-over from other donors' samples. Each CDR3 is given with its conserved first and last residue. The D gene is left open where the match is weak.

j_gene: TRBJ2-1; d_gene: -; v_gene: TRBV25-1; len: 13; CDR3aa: CASRGTAYNEQFF
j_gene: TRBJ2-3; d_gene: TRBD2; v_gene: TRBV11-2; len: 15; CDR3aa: CASSFGGRAPDTQYF
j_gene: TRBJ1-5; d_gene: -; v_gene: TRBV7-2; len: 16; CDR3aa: CASSLDLRQDNQPQHF
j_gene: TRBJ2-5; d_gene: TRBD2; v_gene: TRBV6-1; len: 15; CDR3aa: CATSVTSGRQETQYF
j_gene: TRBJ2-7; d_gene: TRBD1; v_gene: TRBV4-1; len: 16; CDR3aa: CASSRGGLVPTYEQYF
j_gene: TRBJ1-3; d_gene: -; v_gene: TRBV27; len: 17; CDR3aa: CASSLRGAGRSGNTIYF
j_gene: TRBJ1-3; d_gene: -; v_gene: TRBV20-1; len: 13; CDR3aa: CSAMASSGNTIYF
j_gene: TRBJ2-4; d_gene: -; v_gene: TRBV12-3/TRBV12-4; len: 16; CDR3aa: CASSPRGNKAKNIQYF
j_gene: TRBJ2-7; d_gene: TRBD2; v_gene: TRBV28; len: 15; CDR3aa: CASSFTSGNSYEQYF
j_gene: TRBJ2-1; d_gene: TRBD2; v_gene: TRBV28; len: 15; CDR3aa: CASSLVSSGKNEQFF
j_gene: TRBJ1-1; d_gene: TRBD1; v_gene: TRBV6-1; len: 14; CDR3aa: CASRADRGNTEAFF
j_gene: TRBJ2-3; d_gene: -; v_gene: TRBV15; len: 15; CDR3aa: CATSRNDILTDTQYF
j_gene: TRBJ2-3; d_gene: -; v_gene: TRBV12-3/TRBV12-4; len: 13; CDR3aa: CASSLRRTDTQYF
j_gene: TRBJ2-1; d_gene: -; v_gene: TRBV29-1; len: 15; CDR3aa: CSEVGGSRSYNEQFF
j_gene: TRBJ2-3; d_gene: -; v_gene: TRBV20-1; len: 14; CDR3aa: CSASAGTVTDTQYF
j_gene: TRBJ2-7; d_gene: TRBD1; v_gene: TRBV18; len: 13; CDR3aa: CASSQTTGSEQYF